A single T cell receptor beta chain is shown here with its context. How the authors handled the data: Amplified reference gene primers provided the basis for estimating nucleated cell counts. Profiling relied on immunoSEQ multiplex PCR, and the TCRdb table lists in-frame clones only, not all of them. The V and J calls and clone size were taken over from that table, and D and trimming were inferred from the DNA. The sample lists just under 300,000 clones; 70% to 90% were seen once. The source of the sample is a study of blood T cell repertoires in COVID-19. Study-wide context: Spain, Italy and the United States supplied samples that represented acute and convalescent COVID-19. The analysed material was cDNA or gDNA that came from T cells, B-cell-depleted T cells, or PBMCs.

Sequencing used peripheral blood. This TCR was sampled from a man aged 65 to 79 with acute or convalescent COVID-19.

The CDR3 DNA sequence: TGTGCCAGCACCCCTCCGGGACTAGCCCATGAGCAGTTCTTC. It translates to CASTPPGLAHEQFF. V gene TRBV6-5 combines with J gene TRBJ2-1; 9 positions match TRBD2. The ends lost 7 bases at V and 8 bases at J; junction bases unmatched: 9. Per germline, CDR1 MNHEY and CDR2 SVGAGI. This CDR3 has 14 residues.